This T cell receptor beta chain was captured by sequencing in a study of regulatory T cells in long-lasting Graves disease. Specified time point: newly diagnosed GD, antithyroid drugs for less than 3 months. The TCR library was made from RNA extracted from PBMCs. This clonotype turned up a few times. Building the TCR beta libraries relied on iRepertoire HTBI primers, and CDR3 regions underwent Arm-PCR. MiXCR was run by TCRdb on the multiplex PCR reads, yielding one entry per CDR3 protein. This sample has some 560,000 distinct CDR3 sequences, with around 16% found just once. The CDR3 is made up of 15 amino acids. Germline CDR1 SGHTA, CDR2 FQGTGA. Trimming took off 2 bases at V and 4 bases at J, with 14 bases between the two ends. The same sample was also studied in work on T cells in Graves' hyperthyroidism and ophthalmopathy. Per that paper: Most expanded thyroid clonotypes above 0.001 recurred in blood.

Sequencing was performed on peripheral blood mononuclear cells (PBMCs), taken at new diagnosis, from a patient treated with antithyroid drugs. This clonotype originated in a woman between 40 and 65 years old with Graves disease. The chain is built from TRBV7-3 and TRBJ1-2; D ambiguous. The CDR3 loop reads CASSLDGSPSYGYTF. The DNA for the CDR3 is TGTGCCAGCAGCTTAGATGGGTCCCCAAGCTATGGCTACACCTTC.